The sequence of this T cell receptor beta chain was determined in a study of cytomegalovirus exposure and HLA in healthy donors. This clone has only a few counts. The CDR3 is 13 amino acids. Trimming shortened V by 6 bases and J by 4 bases, and 10 bases separated the two germline ends. The germline V gene encodes CDR1 MNHEY and CDR2 SMNVEV (reference sequence). PCR used 60 Vbeta primers and 13 Jbeta primers. Some clones are missing from TCRdb's copy, which holds only in-frame ones; the method was immunoSEQ multiplex PCR. The sample carries approximately 150,000 clones, around 10% recorded once. The chain has TRBV27 and TRBJ2-1; D possibly corresponds to TRBD1 (6 bases). Material for sequencing was PBMCs. The clonotype was recovered from a male donor in good health and CMV-seronegative. This CDR3 reads CASRQGSYNEQFF. CDR3 bases: TGTGCCAGCAGGCAGGGGTCTTACAATGAGCAGTTCTTC.